This entry is about one T cell receptor beta chain. This CDR3 has 14 amino acids. Germline CDR1 is GTSNPN and CDR2 is SVGIG (reference sequence). Unmatched junction bases numbered 10, after V lost 5 bases and J lost 8 bases. These data originate in a study of blood T cell repertoires in COVID-19. Study overall: Samples taken during acute and convalescent COVID-19 were collected in the United States, Italy and Spain. Sources were T cells, B-cell-depleted T cells, or PBMCs; the material itself was cDNA or gDNA.

As processed by the authors: Estimation of nucleated cell counts was performed using reference gene primer amplification. The assay was immunoSEQ multiplex PCR, and TCRdb's table has in-frame clones only and misses some. D and trimming were read from the DNA, whereas the V and J calls and clone size are those reported in that table. The data contain about 170,000 clones, 88% of them singletons. What was sequenced was peripheral blood. The V call is TRBV30, the J call TRBJ1-4; TRBD1 agrees at 8 bases. This sequence originates from a man aged 60 to 69 with acute or convalescent COVID-19. The CDR3 loop is CAWAFRGRREKLFF. In DNA form, the CDR3 reads TGTGCCTGGGCCTTCAGGGGGCGCCGAGAAAAACTGTTTTTT. Supplemented by reference TRBV30 and TRBJ1-4, the full variable domain reads SQTIHQWPATLVQPVGSPLSLECTVEGTSNPNLYWYRQAAGRGLQLLFYSVGIGQISSEVPQNLSASRPQDRQFILSSKKLLLSDSGFYLCAWAFRGRREKLFFGSGTQLSVL.